Listed here are 8 T cell receptor beta chains from one sample, sequenced in a study of blood T cell repertoires in COVID-19. Only in-frame clones appear in the TCRdb table, and some are missing; sequencing was by immunoSEQ multiplex PCR. This table has 300,000 to 450,000 clones, 85% to 90% appearing once. The sample taken for sequencing was PBMCs or T cells enriched from blood (not recorded which). Every receptor here comes from a man aged 18 to 29 who had recovered from COVID-19.

Comment on this clone: Additional DNA sequences in this sample encode the identical CDR3. This chain connects TRBV4-2 to TRBJ1-2; the match to TRBD1 covers 12 bases. Unmatched junction bases numbered 4, after V lost 3 bases and J lost 8 bases. The germline gives CDR1 LGHNA, CDR2 YNFKEQ. The CDR3 sequence is 14 residues long. The CDR3 is CASSQGQGAEGYTF. The CDR3 coding sequence is TGTGCCAGCAGCCAGGGACAGGGGGCGGAGGGCTACACCTTC.

V usage is TRBV2 and J usage is TRBJ1-6; 9 bases are shared with TRBD1. Germline V gene lookup returns CDR1 SNHLY and CDR2 FYNNEI. The CDR3 has 14 amino acids. V shed 6 bases and J 10 bases; nucleotides not matched to a gene: 7. CDR3 loop: CASSPGTGSSPLHF. The CDR3, as DNA: TGTGCCAGCAGCCCCGGGACAGGGTCGTCACCCCTCCACTTT.

V gene TRBV4-1 combines with J gene TRBJ2-2; 7 positions match TRBD2. The CDR3 covers 16 residues. Per germline, CDR1 MGHRA and CDR2 YSYEKL. V lost 0 bases and J lost 4; bases outside the gene matches: 5. The CDR3 loop is CASSQDRLAGTGELFF. CDR3 DNA sequence: TGCGCCAGCAGCCAAGATAGACTAGCAGGCACCGGGGAGCTGTTTTTT.

CDR3 in DNA: TGTGCCAGCAGCCAAAAGGGGACAGACCTATACGAGCAGTACTTC. Translation gives CASSQKGTDLYEQYF. The chain couples TRBV3-1 (or the pseudogene TRBV3-2) to TRBJ2-7; TRBD1 agrees at 7 bases. CDR1 and CDR2 from the germline V gene are LGHDT and YNNKEL (reference sequence). CDR3 length equals 15 residues. J gave up 4 bases and V 2 bases, and 8 bases lay outside the gene matches.

The table lists this clone with a count of one. The CDR3 region is CSAARLEGYEQYF. CDR3 nucleotide sequence: TGCAGCGCTGCCCGACTGGAAGGCTACGAGCAGTACTTC. J is TRBJ2-7 and V is TRBV29-1; unclear D gene. Trimming removed 7 bases from V and 3 bases from J, with 16 bases in between. CDR1 is SQVTM and CDR2 is ANQGSEA in the germline V gene. The CDR3 consists of 13 residues.

The chain couples TRBV12-5 to TRBJ2-5; TRBD2 matches 8 bases. The CDR3 is 15 amino acids. Trimming took 1 base from V and 5 from J; bases not matched to a gene: 6. Germline V gene sequence: CDR1 LGHNT, CDR2 FRNRAP. This chain's CDR3 is CASGLGLGGGETQYF. CDR3 bases: TGTGCTAGTGGTTTGGGACTAGGCGGGGGGGAGACCCAGTACTTC.

The chain recombines TRBV4-1 with TRBJ2-2, with 7 bases identical to TRBD2. The germline V gene has CDR1 MGHRA and CDR2 YSYEKL. The CDR3 totals 17 residues. The V segment lost 5 bases and the J segment 1 base; nucleotides outside the gene matches: 10. The CDR3 is CASSWGVRGGNTGELFF. For the CDR3, the DNA is TGCGCCAGCAGCTGGGGGGTCCGCGGGGGGAACACCGGGGAGCTGTTTTTT.

The chain recombines TRBV28 with TRBJ2-1; D might be TRBD2 (6 bases). The length of the CDR3 is 14 residues. CDR1 and CDR2 (germline): MDHEN, SYDVKM. With 5 bases removed from V and 0 bases from J, the gap between germline ends came to 8 bases. DNA for the CDR3: TGTGCCAGCAGTCCGGGAGCCTCCTACAATGAGCAGTTCTTC. Translation gives CASSPGASYNEQFF.